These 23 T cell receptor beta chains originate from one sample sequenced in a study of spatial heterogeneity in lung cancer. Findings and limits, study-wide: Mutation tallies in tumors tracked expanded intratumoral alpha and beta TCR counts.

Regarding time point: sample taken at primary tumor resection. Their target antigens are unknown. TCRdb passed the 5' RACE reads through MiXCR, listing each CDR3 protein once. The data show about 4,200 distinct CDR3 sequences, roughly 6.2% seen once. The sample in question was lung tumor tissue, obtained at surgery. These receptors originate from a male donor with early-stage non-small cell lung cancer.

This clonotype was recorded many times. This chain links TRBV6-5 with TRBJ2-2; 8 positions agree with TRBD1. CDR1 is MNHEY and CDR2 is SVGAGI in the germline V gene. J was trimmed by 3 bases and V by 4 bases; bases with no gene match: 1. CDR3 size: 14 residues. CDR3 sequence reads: CASSLDRDTGELFF. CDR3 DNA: TGTGCCAGCAGTTTGGACAGGGACACCGGGGAGCTGTTTTTT.

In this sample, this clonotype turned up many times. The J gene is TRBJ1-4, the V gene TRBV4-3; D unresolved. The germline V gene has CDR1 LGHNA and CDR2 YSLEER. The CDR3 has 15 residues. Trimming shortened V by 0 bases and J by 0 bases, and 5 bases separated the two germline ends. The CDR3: CASSQEGTTNEKLFF. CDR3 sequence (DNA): TGCGCCAGCAGCCAAGAGGGCACAACTAATGAAAAACTGTTTTTT.

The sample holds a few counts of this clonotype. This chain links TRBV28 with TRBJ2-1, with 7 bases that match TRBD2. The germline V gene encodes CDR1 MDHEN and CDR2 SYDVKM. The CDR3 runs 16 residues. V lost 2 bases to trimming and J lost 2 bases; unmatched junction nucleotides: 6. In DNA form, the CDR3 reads TGTGCCAGCAGTTTAGGCGGGGGAGGCGCCTACAATGAGCAGTTCTTC. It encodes CASSLGGGGAYNEQFF.

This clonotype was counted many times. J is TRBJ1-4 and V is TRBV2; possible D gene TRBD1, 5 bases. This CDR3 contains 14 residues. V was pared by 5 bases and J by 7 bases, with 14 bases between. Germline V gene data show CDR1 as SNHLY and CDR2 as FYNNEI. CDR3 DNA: TGTGCCAGCAGTCCAGGGTCCGGAGTTGAAAAACTGTTTTTT. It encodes CASSPGSGVEKLFF.

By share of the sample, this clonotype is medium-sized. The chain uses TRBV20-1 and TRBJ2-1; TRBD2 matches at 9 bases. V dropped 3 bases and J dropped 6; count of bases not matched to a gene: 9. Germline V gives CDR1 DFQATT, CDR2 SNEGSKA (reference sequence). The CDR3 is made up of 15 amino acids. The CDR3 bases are TGCAGTGCTAGTGACGTAGCGGGAGATCGCAATGAGCAGTTCTTC. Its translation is CSASDVAGDRNEQFF.

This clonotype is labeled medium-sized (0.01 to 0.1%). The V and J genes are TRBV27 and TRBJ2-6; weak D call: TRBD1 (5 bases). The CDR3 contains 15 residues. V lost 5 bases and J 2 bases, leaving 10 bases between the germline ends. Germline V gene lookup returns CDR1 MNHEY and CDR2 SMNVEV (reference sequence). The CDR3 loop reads CASSPDSTGANVLTF. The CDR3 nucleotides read TGTGCCAGCAGTCCCGACAGCACTGGGGCCAACGTCCTGACTTTC. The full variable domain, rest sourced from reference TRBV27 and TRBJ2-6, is EAQVTQNPRYLITVTGKKLTVTCSQNMNHEYMSWYRQDPGLGLRQIYYSMNVEVTDKGDVPEGYKVSRKEKRNFPLILESPSPNQTSLYFCASSPDSTGANVLTFGAGSRLTVL.

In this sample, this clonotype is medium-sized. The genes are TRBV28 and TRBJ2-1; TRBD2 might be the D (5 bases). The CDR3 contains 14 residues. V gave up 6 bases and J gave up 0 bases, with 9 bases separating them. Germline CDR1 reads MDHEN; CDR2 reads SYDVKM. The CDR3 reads CASRRRSSYNEQFF. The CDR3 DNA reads TGTGCCAGCAGACGGAGGAGCTCCTACAATGAGCAGTTCTTC.

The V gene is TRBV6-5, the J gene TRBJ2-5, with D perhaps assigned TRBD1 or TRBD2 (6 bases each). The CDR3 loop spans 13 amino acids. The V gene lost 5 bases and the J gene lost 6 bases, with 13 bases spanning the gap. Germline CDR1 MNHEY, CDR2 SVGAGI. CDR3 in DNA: TGTGCCAGCAGTACCCAGGGGAGGAAGACCCAGTACTTC. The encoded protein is CASSTQGRKTQYF.

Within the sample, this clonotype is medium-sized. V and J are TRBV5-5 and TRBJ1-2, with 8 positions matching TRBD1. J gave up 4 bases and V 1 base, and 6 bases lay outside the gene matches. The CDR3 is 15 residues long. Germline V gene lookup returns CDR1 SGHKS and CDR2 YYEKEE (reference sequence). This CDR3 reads CASSLQGAIAYGYTF. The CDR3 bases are TGTGCCAGCAGCTTGCAGGGGGCGATTGCCTATGGCTACACCTTC.

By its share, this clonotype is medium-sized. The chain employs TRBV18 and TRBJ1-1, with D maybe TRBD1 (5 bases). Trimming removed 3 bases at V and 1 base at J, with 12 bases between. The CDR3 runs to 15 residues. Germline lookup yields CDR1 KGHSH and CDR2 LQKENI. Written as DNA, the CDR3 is TGTGCCAGCTCACCCCTCCGGGGGGAGAACACTGAAGCTTTCTTT. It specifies CASSPLRGENTEAFF. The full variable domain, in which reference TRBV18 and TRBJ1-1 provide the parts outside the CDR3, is NAGVMQNPRHLVRRRGQEARLRCSPMKGHSHVYWYRQLPEEGLKFMVYLQKENIIDESGMPKERFSAEFPKEGPSILRIQQVVRGDSAAYFCASSPLRGENTEAFFGQGTRLTVV.

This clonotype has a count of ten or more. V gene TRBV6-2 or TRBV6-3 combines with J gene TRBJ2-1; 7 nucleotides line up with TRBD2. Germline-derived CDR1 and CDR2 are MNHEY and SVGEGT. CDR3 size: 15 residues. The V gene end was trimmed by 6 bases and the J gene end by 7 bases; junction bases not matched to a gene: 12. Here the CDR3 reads CASRRIQRGLNEQFF. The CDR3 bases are TGTGCCAGCAGACGGATCCAGCGGGGCTTAAATGAGCAGTTCTTC.

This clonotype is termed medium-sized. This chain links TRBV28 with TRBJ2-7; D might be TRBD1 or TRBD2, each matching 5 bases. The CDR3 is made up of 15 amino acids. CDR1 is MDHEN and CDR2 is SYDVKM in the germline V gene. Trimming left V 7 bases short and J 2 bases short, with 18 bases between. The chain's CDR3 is CASTNPGTAAYEQYF. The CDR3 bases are TGTGCCAGCACCAACCCCGGGACCGCCGCCTACGAGCAGTACTTC.

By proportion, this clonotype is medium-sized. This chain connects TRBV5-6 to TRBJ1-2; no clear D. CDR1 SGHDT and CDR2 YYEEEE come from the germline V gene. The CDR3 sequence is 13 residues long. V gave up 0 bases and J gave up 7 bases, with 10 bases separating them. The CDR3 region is CASSLAPEGGYTF. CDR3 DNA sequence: TGTGCCAGCAGCTTGGCCCCTGAGGGTGGCTACACCTTC.

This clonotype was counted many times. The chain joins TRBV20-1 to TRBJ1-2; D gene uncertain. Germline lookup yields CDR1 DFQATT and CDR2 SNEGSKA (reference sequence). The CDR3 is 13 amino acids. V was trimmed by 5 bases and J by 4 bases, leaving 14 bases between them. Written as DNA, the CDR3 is TGCAGTGCTGGGCTGGGCAGCTTCTATGGCTACACCTTC. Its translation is CSAGLGSFYGYTF.

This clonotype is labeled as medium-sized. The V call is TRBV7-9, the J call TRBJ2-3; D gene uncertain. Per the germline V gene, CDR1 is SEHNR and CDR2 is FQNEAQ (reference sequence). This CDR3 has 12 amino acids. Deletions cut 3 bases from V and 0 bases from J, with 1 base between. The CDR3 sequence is CASSFSTDTQYF. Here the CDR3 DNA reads TGTGCCAGCAGCTTCAGCACAGATACGCAGTATTTT.

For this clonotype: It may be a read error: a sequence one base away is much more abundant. CDR3 amino acids: CAGSLGRGPYEQYF. CDR3 in DNA: TGTGCCGGCAGCTTAGGGCGGGGCCCCTACGAGCAGTACTTC. The rearrangement uses TRBV7-2 and TRBJ2-7; a weak D match, TRBD2 (6 bases). The germline V gene has CDR1 SGHTA and CDR2 FQGNSA. This CDR3 has 14 residues. The full variable domain, in which reference TRBV7-2 and TRBJ2-7 provide the parts outside the CDR3, is GAGVSQSPSNKVTEKGKDVELRCDPISGHTALYWYRQSLGQGLEFLIYFQGNSAPDKSGLPSDRFSAERTGGSVSTLTIQRTQQEDSAVYLCAGSLGRGPYEQYFGPGTRLTVT.

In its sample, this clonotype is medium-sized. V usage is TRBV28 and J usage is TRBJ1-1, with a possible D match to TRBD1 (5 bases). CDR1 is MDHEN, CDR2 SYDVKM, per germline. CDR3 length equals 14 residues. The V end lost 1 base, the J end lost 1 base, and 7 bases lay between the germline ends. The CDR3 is CASSLSGSNTEAFF. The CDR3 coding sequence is TGTGCCAGCAGTTTATCAGGGTCGAACACTGAAGCTTTCTTT.

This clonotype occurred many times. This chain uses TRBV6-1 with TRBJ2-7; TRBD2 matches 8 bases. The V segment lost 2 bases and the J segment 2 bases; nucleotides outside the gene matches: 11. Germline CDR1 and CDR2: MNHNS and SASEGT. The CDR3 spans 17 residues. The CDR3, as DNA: TGTGCCAGCAGTGAAAATGCGGTGGCGGGAGGACCCTACGAGCAGTACTTC. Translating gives CASSENAVAGGPYEQYF.

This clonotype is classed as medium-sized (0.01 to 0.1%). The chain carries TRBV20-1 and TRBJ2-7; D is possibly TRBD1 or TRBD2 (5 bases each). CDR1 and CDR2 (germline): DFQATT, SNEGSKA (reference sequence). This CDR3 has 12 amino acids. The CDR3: CSGTPRGDEQYF. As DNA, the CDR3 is TGCAGCGGGACCCCGAGAGGCGACGAGCAGTACTTC.

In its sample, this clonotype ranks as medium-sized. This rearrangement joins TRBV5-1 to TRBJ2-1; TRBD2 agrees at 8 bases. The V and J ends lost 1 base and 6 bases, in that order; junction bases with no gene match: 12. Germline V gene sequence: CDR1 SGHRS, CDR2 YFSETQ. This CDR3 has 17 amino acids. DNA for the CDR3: TGCGCCAGCAGCTTGAAGGCGGGGGGCCTCCCCGTCAATGAGCAGTTCTTC. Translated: CASSLKAGGLPVNEQFF.

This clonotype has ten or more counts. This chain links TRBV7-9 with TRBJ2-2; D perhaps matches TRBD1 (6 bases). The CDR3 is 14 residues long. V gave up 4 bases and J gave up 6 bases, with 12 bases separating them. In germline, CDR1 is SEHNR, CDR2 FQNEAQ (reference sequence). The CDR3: CASSSVDSSGELFF. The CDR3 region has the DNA TGTGCCAGCAGCTCCGTGGACAGTTCCGGGGAGCTGTTTTTT.

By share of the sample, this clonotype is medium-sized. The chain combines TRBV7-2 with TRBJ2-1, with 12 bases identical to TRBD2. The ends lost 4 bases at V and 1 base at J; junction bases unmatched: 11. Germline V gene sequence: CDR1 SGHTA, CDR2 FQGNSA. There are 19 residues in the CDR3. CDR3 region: CASSSSSSGRASSYNEQFF. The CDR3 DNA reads TGTGCCAGCAGCTCATCCTCTAGCGGGAGGGCCAGTTCCTACAATGAGCAGTTCTTC.

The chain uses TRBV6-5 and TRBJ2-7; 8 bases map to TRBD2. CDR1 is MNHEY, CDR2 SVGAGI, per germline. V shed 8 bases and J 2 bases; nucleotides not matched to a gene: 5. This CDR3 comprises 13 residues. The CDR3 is CASGVSGAYEQYF. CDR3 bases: TGTGCCAGCGGCGTTAGCGGGGCCTACGAGCAGTACTTC.